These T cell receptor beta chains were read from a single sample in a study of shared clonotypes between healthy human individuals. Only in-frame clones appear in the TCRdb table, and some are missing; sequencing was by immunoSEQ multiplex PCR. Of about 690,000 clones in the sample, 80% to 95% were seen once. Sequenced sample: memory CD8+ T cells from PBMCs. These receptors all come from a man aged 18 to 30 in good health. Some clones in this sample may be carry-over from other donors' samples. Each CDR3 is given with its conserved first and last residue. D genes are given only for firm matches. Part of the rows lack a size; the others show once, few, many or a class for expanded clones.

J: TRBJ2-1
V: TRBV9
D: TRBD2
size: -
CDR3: CASSPRPTSGRNNEQFF
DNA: TGTGCCAGCAGCCCCCGACCGACTAGCGGACGGAACAATGAGCAGTTCTTC

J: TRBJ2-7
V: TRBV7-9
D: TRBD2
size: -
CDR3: CASSLPGLAREQYF
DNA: TGTGCCAGCAGCTTACCGGGACTAGCCCGGGAGCAGTACTTC

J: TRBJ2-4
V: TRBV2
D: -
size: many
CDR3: CASSEGLGFPKNIQYF
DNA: TGTGCCAGCAGTGAAGGTCTAGGGTTTCCCAAAAACATTCAGTACTTC

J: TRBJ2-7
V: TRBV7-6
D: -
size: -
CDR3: CASSLMGRGGPSYEQYF
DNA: TGTGCCAGCAGCTTAATGGGTAGGGGCGGACCCTCCTACGAGCAGTACTTC

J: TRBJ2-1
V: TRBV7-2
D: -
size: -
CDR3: CASSLAAANNEQFF
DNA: TGTGCCAGCAGCTTAGCGGCAGCTAACAATGAGCAGTTCTTC

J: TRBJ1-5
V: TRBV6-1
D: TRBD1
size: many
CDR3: CASRETGGNQPQHF
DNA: TGTGCCAGCAGGGAGACAGGGGGGAATCAGCCCCAGCATTTT

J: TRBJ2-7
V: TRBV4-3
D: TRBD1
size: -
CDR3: CASSQEQGHEQYF
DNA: TGCGCCAGCAGCCAAGAACAGGGGCACGAGCAGTACTTC

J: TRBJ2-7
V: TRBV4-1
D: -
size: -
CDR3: CASSPRDKEQYF
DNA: TGCGCCAGCAGCCCCCGGGACAAAGAGCAGTACTTC

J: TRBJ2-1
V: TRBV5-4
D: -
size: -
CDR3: CASSLDRYSSYNEQFF
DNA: TGTGCCAGCAGCTTGGACAGGTACAGCTCCTACAATGAGCAGTTCTTC

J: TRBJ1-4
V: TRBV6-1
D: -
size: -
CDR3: CASRSRDIGEKLFF
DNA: TGTGCCAGCAGATCCCGGGACATCGGTGAAAAACTGTTTTTT

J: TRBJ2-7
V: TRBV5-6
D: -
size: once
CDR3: CASSLVRSPYEQYF
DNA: TGTGCCAGCAGCTTGGTTAGGAGTCCCTACGAGCAGTACTTC

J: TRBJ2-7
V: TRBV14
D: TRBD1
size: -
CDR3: CASSQDMGQGAYEQYF
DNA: TGTGCCAGCAGCCAAGATATGGGACAGGGGGCCTACGAGCAGTACTTC

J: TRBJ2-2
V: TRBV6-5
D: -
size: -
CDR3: CASSYSSAGELFF
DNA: TGTGCCAGCAGTTACTCGAGCGCCGGGGAGCTGTTTTTT

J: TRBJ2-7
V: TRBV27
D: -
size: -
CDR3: CASSPDSGPTYEQYF
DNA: TGTGCCAGCAGTCCCGATTCCGGGCCGACCTACGAGCAGTACTTC

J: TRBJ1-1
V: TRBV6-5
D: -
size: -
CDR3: CASSLSGANGAFF
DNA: TGTGCCAGCAGTTTGTCAGGGGCCAATGGGGCTTTCTTT

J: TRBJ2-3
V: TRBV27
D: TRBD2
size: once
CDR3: CASSEIAGPDTQYF
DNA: TGTGCCAGCAGTGAGATAGCGGGACCAGATACGCAGTATTTT

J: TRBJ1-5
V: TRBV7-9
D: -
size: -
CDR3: CASSRGQFRDQPQHF
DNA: TGTGCCAGCAGCCGTGGACAGTTCAGGGATCAGCCCCAGCATTTT

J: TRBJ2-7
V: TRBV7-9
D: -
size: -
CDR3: CASSLWSSTGLYEQYF
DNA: TGTGCCAGCAGCCTCTGGTCGTCCACCGGGCTTTACGAGCAGTACTTC

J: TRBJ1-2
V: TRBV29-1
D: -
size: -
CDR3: CSVEERSLGVGYTF
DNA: TGCAGCGTTGAAGAAAGAAGCTTGGGGGTTGGCTACACCTTC

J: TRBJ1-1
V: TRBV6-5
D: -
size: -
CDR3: CASSREENTEAFF
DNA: TGTGCCAGCAGCAGGGAGGAGAACACTGAAGCTTTCTTT

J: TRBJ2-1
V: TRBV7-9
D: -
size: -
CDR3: CASSQNLGGNEQFF
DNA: TGTGCCAGCAGCCAAAACCTAGGGGGGAATGAGCAGTTCTTC

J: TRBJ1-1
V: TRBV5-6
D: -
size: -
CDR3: CASSLGVRAAVEAFF
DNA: TGTGCCAGCAGCTTGGGGGTCAGGGCAGCGGTTGAAGCTTTCTTT

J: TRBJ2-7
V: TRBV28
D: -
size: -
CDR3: CASSSNRGREVAYEQYF
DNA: TGTGCCAGCAGTTCGAATAGGGGGCGGGAGGTCGCCTACGAGCAGTACTTC

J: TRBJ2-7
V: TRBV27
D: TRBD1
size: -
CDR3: CASSFSLGTESYEQYF
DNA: TGTGCCAGCAGTTTTAGCCTTGGGACAGAATCCTACGAGCAGTACTTC

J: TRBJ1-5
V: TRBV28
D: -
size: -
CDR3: CASSLSRQDNQPQHF
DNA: TGTGCCAGCAGTTTATCCCGACAGGACAATCAGCCCCAGCATTTT

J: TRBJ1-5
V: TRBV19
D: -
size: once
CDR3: CASSTGVLRQPQHF
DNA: TGTGCCAGTAGTACAGGGGTTCTGCGTCAGCCCCAGCATTTT

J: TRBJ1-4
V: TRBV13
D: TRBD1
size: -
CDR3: CASSQTGTGFNEKLFF
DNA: TGTGCCAGCAGCCAAACCGGGACAGGCTTTAATGAAAAACTGTTTTTT

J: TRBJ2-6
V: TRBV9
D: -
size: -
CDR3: CASSVPEAASSGANVLTF
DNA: TGTGCCAGCAGCGTACCAGAGGCGGCTAGCTCTGGGGCCAACGTCCTGACTTTC